A single sample is the source of the 18 T cell receptor beta chains below, sequenced in a study of monozygotic twins with inflammatory bowel disease. TCRdb reprocessed the 5' RACE reads and reports one entry per CDR3 protein, with no DNA. In total, the table holds around 380,000 distinct CDR3 sequences. Sequencing used blood. Source of these receptors: a human donor with ulcerative colitis or Crohn's disease, or a healthy co-twin of an affected twin (not recorded which).

The chain has TRBV11-2 and TRBJ2-1; TCRdb's D gene call, TRBD1, goes unchecked for lack of DNA. The germline gives CDR1 SGHAT, CDR2 FQNNGV. The CDR3 extends over 15 amino acids. The CDR3 sequence: CASSLSGVIYNEQFF.

The CDR3 reads CAISESGTANQPQHF. The rearrangement joins TRBV10-3 to TRBJ1-5; there is no DNA to check the TCRdb D call of TRBD1. The CDR3 extends over 15 amino acids. Germline-derived CDR1 and CDR2 are ENHRY and SYGVKD.

The CDR3 loop is CSSAGIHEQFF. This rearrangement joins TRBV29-1 to TRBJ2-1; TCRdb's D gene call, TRBD1, goes unchecked for lack of DNA. The germline V gene encodes CDR1 SQVTM and CDR2 ANQGSEA. The CDR3 sequence is 11 residues long.

The chain carries TRBV6-2 or TRBV6-3 and TRBJ1-5. Germline CDR1 and CDR2: MNHEY and SVGEGT. The CDR3 loop spans 15 amino acids. CDR3 loop: CASSASGGAGQPQHF.

The J gene is TRBJ1-5, the V gene TRBV7-2. Germline V gives CDR1 SGHTA, CDR2 FQGNSA. The CDR3 sequence is 15 residues long. The CDR3 is CASSLRAFSNQPQHF.

The gene calls are TRBV6-2 or TRBV6-3 and TRBJ2-2; TCRdb picks TRBD1, but there is no DNA to check that call. Per germline, CDR1 MNHEY and CDR2 SVGEGT. There are 17 residues in the CDR3. The CDR3 sequence is CASRRTGLSLATGELFF.

The chain uses TRBV5-1 and TRBJ2-1; TCRdb indicates TRBD1, and absent DNA this call remains unverified. Per germline, CDR1 SGHRS and CDR2 YFSETQ. The CDR3 sequence is 12 residues long. The CDR3 spells CASAGDDNEQFF.

The rearrangement uses TRBV13 and TRBJ2-2; TCRdb indicates TRBD2, and absent DNA this call remains unverified. Germline V lookup: CDR1 PRHDT, CDR2 FYEKMQ (reference sequence). The CDR3 sequence is 18 residues long. CDR3 amino acids: CASSPGLAGGRSTGELFF.

The chain recombines TRBV18 with TRBJ1-2; the TCRdb D gene call, TRBD1, has no DNA to confirm it. This CDR3 has 16 residues. Germline V CDR1 and CDR2: KGHSH, LQKENI. CDR3 sequence reads: CASSRDEAGGLNGYTF. Based on the CDR3 plus reference TRBV18 and TRBJ1-2, the full variable domain is NAGVMQNPRHLVRRRGQEARLRCSPMKGHSHVYWYRQLPEEGLKFMVYLQKENIIDESGMPKERFSAEFPKEGPSILRIQQVVRGDSAAYFCASSRDEAGGLNGYTFGSGTRLTVV.

The J gene is TRBJ2-1, the V gene TRBV9; TCRdb reports TRBD2, a call that lacks DNA to check it against. Per the germline V gene, CDR1 is SGDLS and CDR2 is YYNGEE. CDR3 length: 16 amino acids. CDR3 amino acids: CASSLGSGISYNEQFF.

V gene TRBV6-6 combines with J gene TRBJ1-1. CDR1 and CDR2 (germline): MNHNY, SVGAGI (reference sequence). This CDR3 contains 14 residues. The CDR3 protein is CASSIAGGDFEAFF.

The J gene is TRBJ2-2, the V gene TRBV5-4; TCRdb reports TRBD1, a call that lacks DNA to check it against. The CDR3 spans 17 residues. Germline V gives CDR1 SGHNT, CDR2 YYREEE (reference sequence). This CDR3 reads CASSLGQGADLTGELFF.

The genes are TRBV7-9 and TRBJ2-1; TCRdb selects TRBD2, and the lack of DNA leaves this call unchecked. CDR3 length equals 14 residues. Germline values: CDR1 SEHNR, CDR2 FQNEAQ (reference sequence). The chain's CDR3 is CASSPRLADNEQFF.

The rearrangement joins TRBV7-6 to TRBJ2-3; the TCRdb D gene call, TRBD1, has no DNA to confirm it. Germline CDR1 SGHVS, CDR2 FNYEAQ. This CDR3 has 18 residues. CDR3: CASSPGQGTLGGTDTQYF.

This chain joins TRBV5-4 and TRBJ2-3; the D call from TCRdb, TRBD2, cannot be confirmed without DNA. The CDR3 length is 16 residues. The germline CDR1 and CDR2 sequences are SGHNT and YYREEE (reference sequence). CDR3: CASSSIAGANTDTQYF.

The chain combines TRBV19 with TRBJ2-1. The CDR3 is 14 amino acids. Germline loops: CDR1 LNHDA, CDR2 SQIVND (reference sequence). CDR3 sequence reads: CASSIGWGSNEQFF.

The J gene is TRBJ2-7, the V gene TRBV18; TCRdb picks TRBD1, but there is no DNA to check that call. The CDR3 spans 14 residues. CDR1 is KGHSH, CDR2 LQKENI, per germline. The CDR3 here is CASSPGTDSYEQYF.

The rearrangement uses TRBV25-1 and TRBJ2-4; TCRdb's assignment of TRBD1 cannot be checked, as there is no DNA. This CDR3 has 16 amino acids. Germline V gene sequence: CDR1 MGHDK, CDR2 SYGVNS. CDR3 sequence: CASSETVDSAKNIQYF.